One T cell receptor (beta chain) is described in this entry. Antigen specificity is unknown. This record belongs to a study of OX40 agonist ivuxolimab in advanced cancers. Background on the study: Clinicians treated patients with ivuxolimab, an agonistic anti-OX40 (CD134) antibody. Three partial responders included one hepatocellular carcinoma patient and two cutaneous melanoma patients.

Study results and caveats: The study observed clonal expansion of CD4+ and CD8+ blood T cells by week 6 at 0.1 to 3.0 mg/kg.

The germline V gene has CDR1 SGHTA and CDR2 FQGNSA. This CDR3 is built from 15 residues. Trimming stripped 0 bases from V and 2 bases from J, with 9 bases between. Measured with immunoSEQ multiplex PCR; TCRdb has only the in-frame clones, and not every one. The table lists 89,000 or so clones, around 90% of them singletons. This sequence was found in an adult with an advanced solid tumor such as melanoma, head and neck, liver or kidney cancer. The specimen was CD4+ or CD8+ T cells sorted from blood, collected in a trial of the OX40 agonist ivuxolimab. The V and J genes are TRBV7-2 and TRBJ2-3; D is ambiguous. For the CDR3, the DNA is TGTGCCAGCAGCTTAGCCGTCGTCAACACAGATACGCAGTATTTT. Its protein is CASSLAVVNTDTQYF. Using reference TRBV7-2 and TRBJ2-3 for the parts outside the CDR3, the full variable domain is GAGVSQSPSNKVTEKGKDVELRCDPISGHTALYWYRQSLGQGLEFLIYFQGNSAPDKSGLPSDRFSAERTGGSVSTLTIQRTQQEDSAVYLCASSLAVVNTDTQYFGPGTRLTVL.